The rows below give T cell receptor beta chains drawn from one sample of a study of T cell changes during pregnancy in multiple sclerosis. Produced via immunoSEQ multiplex PCR; TCRdb's table is partial and in-frame only. The sample lists more than 90,000 clones, about 92% seen once, with approximately 1.9% in the top ten. Sequenced here: peripheral blood, sampled after pregnancy. The receptor source for this set is a female donor with multiple sclerosis, enrolled in a pregnancy study. Each CDR3 is given with its conserved first and last residue. A D gene is named only where the DNA matches it firmly. A row's size may be missing; if present it is once, few, many or a size class.

J gene,V gene,D gene,CDR3 length,clone size,CDR3 protein,CDR3 DNA
TRBJ2-3,TRBV30,-,10,-,CAWTRDTQYF,TGTGCCTGGACCAGGGATACGCAGTATTTT
TRBJ1-2,TRBV7-2,TRBD1,15,-,CASSLGTGWNYGYTF,TGTGCCAGCAGCCTCGGGACAGGGTGGAACTATGGCTACACCTTC
TRBJ1-2,TRBV19,TRBD1,14,-,CASSTRQGVDGYTF,TGTGCCAGTAGTACCCGACAGGGCGTCGATGGCTACACCTTC
TRBJ1-2,TRBV19,-,16,-,CASTVYYPGHNYGYTF,TGTGCCAGTACCGTCTACTACCCTGGACACAACTATGGCTACACCTTC
TRBJ2-2,TRBV6-5,-,15,-,CASSPQVGNTGELFF,TGTGCCAGCAGTCCCCAGGTCGGTAACACCGGGGAGCTGTTTTTT
TRBJ2-3,TRBV18,TRBD2,15,-,CASSPTSGSTDTQYF,TGTGCCAGCTCACCAACTAGCGGGAGCACAGATACGCAGTATTTT
TRBJ1-3,TRBV2,TRBD1,15,-,CASSLGTDSGNTIYF,TGTGCCAGCAGTCTAGGGACAGACTCTGGAAACACCATATATTTT
TRBJ1-5,TRBV19,TRBD1,17,once,CASSPWTGGGKNQPQHF,TGTGCCAGTAGTCCATGGACAGGGGGAGGTAAAAATCAGCCCCAGCATTTT
TRBJ1-1,TRBV30,-,13,-,CAWMRGGATEAFF,TGTGCCTGGATGAGGGGGGGAGCCACTGAAGCTTTCTTT
TRBJ1-2,TRBV19,TRBD1,14,-,CASSPDRGRRGYTF,TGTGCCAGTAGTCCTGACAGGGGGCGGCGTGGCTACACCTTC
TRBJ1-2,TRBV7-3,-,13,-,CASSPTGNYGYTF,TGTGCCAGCAGCCCTACGGGGAACTATGGCTACACCTTC
TRBJ1-1,TRBV19,-,13,-,CASSYRAGGEAFF,TGTGCCAGTAGTTACAGGGCGGGTGGAGAAGCTTTCTTT
TRBJ1-1,TRBV18,-,13,-,CASSQGGETEAFF,TGTGCCAGCTCTCAGGGCGGGGAGACTGAAGCTTTCTTT
TRBJ1-4,TRBV5-1,-,16,-,CASSSTSPPWGGELFF,TGCGCCAGCAGCTCGACCTCGCCACCTTGGGGCGGGGAACTGTTTTTT
TRBJ1-1,TRBV30,-,13,-,CAWSLGPNTEAFF,TGTGCCTGGAGTCTGGGCCCGAACACTGAAGCTTTCTTT
TRBJ2-1,TRBV5-8,-,15,-,CASSLVVAGPNEQFF,TGTGCCAGCAGCTTGGTGGTGGCAGGGCCCAATGAGCAGTTCTTC
TRBJ1-1,TRBV12-5,-,13,-,CASGLEEGTEAFF,TGTGCTAGTGGTTTAGAGGAGGGCACTGAAGCTTTCTTT
TRBJ2-1,TRBV18,-,13,once,CASSPSSYNEQFF,TGTGCCAGCTCACCTAGCTCTTACAATGAGCAGTTCTTC
TRBJ1-1,TRBV19,-,12,-,CASSISQGEAFF,TGTGCCAGTAGTATATCACAGGGTGAAGCTTTCTTT
TRBJ2-7,TRBV10-3,TRBD1,11,-,CAMKQGNEQYF,TGTGCCATGAAACAGGGGAACGAGCAGTACTTC
TRBJ2-7,TRBV29-1,-,10,-,CSARDNEQYF,TGCAGCGCCCGGGACAACGAGCAGTACTTC
TRBJ2-1,TRBV19,-,13,-,CASTRATYNEQFF,TGTGCCAGTACCAGGGCAACCTACAATGAGCAGTTCTTC
TRBJ2-7,TRBV4-2,TRBD1,15,-,CASSQATQGTYEQYF,TGTGCCAGCAGCCAGGCTACACAGGGGACCTACGAGCAGTACTTC
TRBJ2-5,TRBV5-6,-,14,-,CASSLEGVQETQYF,TGTGCCAGCAGCTTAGAGGGGGTACAAGAGACCCAGTACTTC
TRBJ2-5,TRBV30,TRBD2,12,-,CAWHPSGGTQYF,TGTGCCTGGCATCCTAGCGGTGGGACCCAGTACTTC
TRBJ2-3,TRBV5-1,-,14,few,CASSLGGYTDTQYF,TGCGCCAGCAGCTTGGGGGGCTACACAGATACGCAGTATTTT
TRBJ2-7,TRBV6-1,TRBD1,14,-,CASPPGTGVYEQYF,TGTGCCAGCCCCCCTGGGACAGGGGTCTACGAGCAGTACTTC
TRBJ1-1,TRBV12-2,-,13,-,CASRLGGHTEAFF,TGTGCAAGTCGCTTAGGAGGCCACACTGAAGCTTTCTTT
TRBJ1-1,TRBV18,-,15,-,CASSLDWGPNTEAFF,TGTGCCAGCTCACTGGACTGGGGGCCGAACACTGAAGCTTTCTTT